The sequence of this T cell receptor beta chain was determined in a study of blood T cell repertoires in COVID-19. In its sample, this clone was seen a few times. The data were produced by immunoSEQ multiplex PCR, yet TCRdb's version contains in-frame clones alone and is incomplete. The sample holds approximately 200,000 clones, 75% to 90% seen once. The clonotype was recovered from a man between 25 and 39 years old with COVID-19, enrolled during active disease. Sequencing was done on a sample of peripheral blood.

The CDR3 reads CASSLIGGRNEQYF. The CDR3 coding sequence is TGTGCCAGCAGTTTAATAGGGGGCAGGAACGAGCAGTACTTC. The gene calls are TRBV27 and TRBJ2-7; 7 bases map to TRBD1. V lost 2 bases to trimming and J lost 5 bases; unmatched junction nucleotides: 6. The germline CDR1 and CDR2 sequences are MNHEY and SMNVEV (reference sequence). This CDR3 contains 14 residues.